This T cell receptor beta chain was captured in a study of early T cells in non-severe SARS-CoV-2 infection. Findings and limits, study-wide: Using VDJdb, the matching emphasized anti-spike CD8 responses while missing private and CD4 specificities.

Ten or more counts support this clonotype. Its antigen is unidentified. Trimming stripped 5 bases from V and 2 bases from J, with 7 bases between. CDR3 length: 13 amino acids. Germline V gives CDR1 MNHNS, CDR2 SASEGT. Individual cDNA molecules were tagged with unique molecular identifiers, the study reported. TCRdb fed the 5' RACE reads into MiXCR, producing one record per CDR3 protein. The sample lists about 33,000 distinct CDR3 sequences; 5.5% to 7% were seen once. This TCR came from an adult who was a healthcare worker with PCR-confirmed SARS-CoV-2 infection or an uninfected control (not recorded which). The chain couples TRBV6-1 to TRBJ1-3; possible D gene TRBD1, 5 bases. Sequences were obtained from whole blood. CDR3 DNA: TGTGCCAGCAGTCAACAGGCTGGAAACACCATATATTTT. Protein: CASSQQAGNTIYF.